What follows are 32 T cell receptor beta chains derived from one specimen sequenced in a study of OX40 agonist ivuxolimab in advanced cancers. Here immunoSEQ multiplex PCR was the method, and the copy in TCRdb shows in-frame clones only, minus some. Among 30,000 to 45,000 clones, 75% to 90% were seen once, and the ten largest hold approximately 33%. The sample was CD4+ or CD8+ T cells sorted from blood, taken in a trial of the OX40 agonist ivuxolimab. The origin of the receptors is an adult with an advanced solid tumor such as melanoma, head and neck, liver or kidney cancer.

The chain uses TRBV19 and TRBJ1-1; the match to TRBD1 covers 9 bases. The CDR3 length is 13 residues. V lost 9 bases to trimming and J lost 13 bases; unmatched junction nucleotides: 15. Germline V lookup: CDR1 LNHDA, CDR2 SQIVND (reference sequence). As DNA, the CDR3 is TGTGCCAGCACACTGGGACAGGGCGGATTCGGTTTCTTT. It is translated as CASTLGQGGFGFF.

CDR3 residues: CASSLDPSGTRVTGELFF. Written as DNA, the CDR3 is TGCGCCAGCAGCTTGGATCCTAGCGGGACCCGCGTCACCGGGGAGCTGTTTTTT. The gene calls are TRBV5-1 and TRBJ2-2; 9 bases map to TRBD2. V was clipped by 0 bases and J by 4 bases; unmatched bases: 10. In germline, CDR1 is SGHRS, CDR2 YFSETQ. This CDR3 spans 18 amino acids. Full variable domain (outside the CDR3, taken from reference TRBV5-1 and TRBJ2-2): KAGVTQTPRYLIKTRGQQVTLSCSPISGHRSVSWYQQTPGQGLQFLFEYFSETQRNKGNFPGRFSGRQFSNSRSEMNVSTLELGDSALYLCASSLDPSGTRVTGELFFGEGSRLTVL.

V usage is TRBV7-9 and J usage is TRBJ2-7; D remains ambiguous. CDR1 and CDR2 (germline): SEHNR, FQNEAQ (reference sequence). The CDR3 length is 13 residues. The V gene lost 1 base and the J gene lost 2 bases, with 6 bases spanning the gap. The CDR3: CASSLVSPYEQYF. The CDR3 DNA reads TGTGCCAGCAGCTTAGTGTCCCCCTACGAGCAGTACTTC.

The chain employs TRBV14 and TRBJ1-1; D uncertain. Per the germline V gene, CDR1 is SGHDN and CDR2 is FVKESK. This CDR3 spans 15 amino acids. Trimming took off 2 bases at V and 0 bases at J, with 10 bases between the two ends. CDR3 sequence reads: CASSQLGWMNTEAFF. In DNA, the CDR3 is TGTGCCAGCAGCCAATTAGGCTGGATGAACACTGAAGCTTTCTTT.

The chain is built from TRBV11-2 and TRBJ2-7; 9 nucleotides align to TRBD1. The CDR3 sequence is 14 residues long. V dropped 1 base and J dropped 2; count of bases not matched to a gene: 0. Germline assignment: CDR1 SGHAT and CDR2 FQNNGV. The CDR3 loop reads CASSLGQGAYEQYF. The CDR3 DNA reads TGTGCCAGCAGCTTAGGACAGGGGGCCTACGAGCAGTACTTC.

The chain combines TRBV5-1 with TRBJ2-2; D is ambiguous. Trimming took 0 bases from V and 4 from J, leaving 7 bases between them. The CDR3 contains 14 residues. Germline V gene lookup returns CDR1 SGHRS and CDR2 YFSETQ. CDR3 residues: CASSLGLVTGELFF. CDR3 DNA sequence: TGCGCCAGCAGCTTGGGGCTAGTCACCGGGGAGCTGTTTTTT.

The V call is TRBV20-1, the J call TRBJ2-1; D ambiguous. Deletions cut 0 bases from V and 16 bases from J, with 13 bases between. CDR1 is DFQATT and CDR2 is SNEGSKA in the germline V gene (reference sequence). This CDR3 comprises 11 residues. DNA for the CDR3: TGCAGTGCTAGAGAGGTGCAAGGCGGCTTCTTC. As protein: CSAREVQGGFF.

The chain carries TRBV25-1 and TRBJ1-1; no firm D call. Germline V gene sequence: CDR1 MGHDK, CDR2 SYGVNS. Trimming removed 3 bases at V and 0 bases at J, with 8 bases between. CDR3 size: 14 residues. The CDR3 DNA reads TGTGCCAGCAGTGAGGTCAGCCTGAACACTGAAGCTTTCTTT. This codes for CASSEVSLNTEAFF.

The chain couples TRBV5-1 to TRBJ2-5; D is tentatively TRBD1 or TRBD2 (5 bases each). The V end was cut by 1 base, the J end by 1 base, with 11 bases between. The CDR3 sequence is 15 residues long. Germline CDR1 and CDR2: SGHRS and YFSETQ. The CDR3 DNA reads TGCGCCAGCAGCTTGTCGGCAGGGACCCAAGAGACCCAGTACTTC. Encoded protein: CASSLSAGTQETQYF.

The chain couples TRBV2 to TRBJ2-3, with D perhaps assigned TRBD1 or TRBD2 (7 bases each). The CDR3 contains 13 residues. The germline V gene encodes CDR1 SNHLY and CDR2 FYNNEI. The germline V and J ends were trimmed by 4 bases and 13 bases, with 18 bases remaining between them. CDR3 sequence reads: CASSGEGGGVEYF. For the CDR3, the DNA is TGTGCCAGCAGTGGGGAGGGAGGGGGCGTGGAGTATTTT. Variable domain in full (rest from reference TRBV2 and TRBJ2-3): EPEVTQTPSHQVTQMGQEVILRCVPISNHLYFYWYRQILGQKVEFLVSFYNNEISEKSEIFDDQFSVERPDGSNFTLKIRSTKLEDSAMYFCASSGEGGGVEYFGPGTRLTVL.

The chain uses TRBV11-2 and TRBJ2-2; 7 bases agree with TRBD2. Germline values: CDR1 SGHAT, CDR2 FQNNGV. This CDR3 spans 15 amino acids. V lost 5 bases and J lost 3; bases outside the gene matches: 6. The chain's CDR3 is CASSRWGRDTGELFF. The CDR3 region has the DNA TGTGCCAGCAGCCGATGGGGGAGGGACACCGGGGAGCTGTTTTTT.

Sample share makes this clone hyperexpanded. The CDR3 DNA reads as TGCAGCGTACTAGGACAGGCCTACGAGCAGTACTTC. It specifies CSVLGQAYEQYF. The rearrangement uses TRBV29-1 and TRBJ2-7, with 7 bases lining up with TRBD1. Trimming cost V 6 bases and J 2 bases; bases outside gene matches: 4. The CDR3 is 12 residues long. CDR1 is SQVTM and CDR2 is ANQGSEA in the germline V gene.

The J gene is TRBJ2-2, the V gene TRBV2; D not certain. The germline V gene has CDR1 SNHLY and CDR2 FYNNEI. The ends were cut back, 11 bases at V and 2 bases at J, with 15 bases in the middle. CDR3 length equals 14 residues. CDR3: CASAMAENTGELFF. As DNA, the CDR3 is TGTGCCTCCGCGATGGCCGAAAACACCGGGGAGCTGTTTTTT.

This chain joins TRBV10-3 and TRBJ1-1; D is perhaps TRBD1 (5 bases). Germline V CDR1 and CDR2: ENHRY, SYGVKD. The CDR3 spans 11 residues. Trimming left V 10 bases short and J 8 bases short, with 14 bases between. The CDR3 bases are TGTGCCACAACTAGGGGTGCCGAAGCTTTCTTT. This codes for CATTRGAEAFF.

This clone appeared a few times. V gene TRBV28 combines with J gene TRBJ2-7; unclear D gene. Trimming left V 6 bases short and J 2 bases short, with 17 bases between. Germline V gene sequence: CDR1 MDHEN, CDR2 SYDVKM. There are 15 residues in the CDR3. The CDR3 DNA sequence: TGTGCCAGCAGGGCTGGTTCTAGTGGAACCTACGAGCAGTACTTC. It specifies CASRAGSSGTYEQYF.

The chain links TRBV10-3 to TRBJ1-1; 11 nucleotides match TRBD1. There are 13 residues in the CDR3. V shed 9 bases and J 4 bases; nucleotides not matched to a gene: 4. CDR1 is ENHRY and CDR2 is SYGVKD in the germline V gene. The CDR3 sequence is CAIKGQGGTEAFF. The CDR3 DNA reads TGTGCCATAAAGGGACAGGGGGGCACTGAAGCTTTCTTT.

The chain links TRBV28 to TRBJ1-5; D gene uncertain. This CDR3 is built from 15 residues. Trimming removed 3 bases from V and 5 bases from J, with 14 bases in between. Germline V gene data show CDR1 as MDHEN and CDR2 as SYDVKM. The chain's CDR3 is CASSFSTAAYQPQHF. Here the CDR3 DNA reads TGTGCCAGCAGTTTTTCAACAGCGGCTTATCAGCCCCAGCATTTT.

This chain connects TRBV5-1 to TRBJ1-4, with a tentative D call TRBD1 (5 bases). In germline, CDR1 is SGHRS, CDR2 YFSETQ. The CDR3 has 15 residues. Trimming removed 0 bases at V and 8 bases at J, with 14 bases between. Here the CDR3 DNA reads TGCGCCAGCAGCTTGGCCGAAGGGGAGAGCGAAAAACTGTTTTTT. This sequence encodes CASSLAEGESEKLFF.

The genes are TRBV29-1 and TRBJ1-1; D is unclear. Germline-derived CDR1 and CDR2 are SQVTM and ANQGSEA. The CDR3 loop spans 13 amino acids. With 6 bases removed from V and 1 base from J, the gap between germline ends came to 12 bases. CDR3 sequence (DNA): TGCAGCGTGGGCCTCAGGCAGAACACTGAAGCTTTCTTT. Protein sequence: CSVGLRQNTEAFF.

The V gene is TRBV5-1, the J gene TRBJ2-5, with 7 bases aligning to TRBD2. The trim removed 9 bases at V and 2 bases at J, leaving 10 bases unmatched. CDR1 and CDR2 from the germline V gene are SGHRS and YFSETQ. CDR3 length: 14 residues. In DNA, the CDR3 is TGCGCCACCCAGCCCGGCGGGGGACAAGAGACCCAGTACTTC. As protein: CATQPGGGQETQYF.

In DNA, the CDR3 is TGTGCCAGCAGCCTCCATACGGGAGGGCTCGCCGGGGAGCTGTTTTTT. As protein: CASSLHTGGLAGELFF. V gene TRBV14 combines with J gene TRBJ2-2, with 8 bases fitting TRBD2. The V segment lost 4 bases and the J segment 6 bases; nucleotides outside the gene matches: 10. The CDR3 is 16 amino acids. From germline, CDR1 is SGHDN and CDR2 FVKESK.

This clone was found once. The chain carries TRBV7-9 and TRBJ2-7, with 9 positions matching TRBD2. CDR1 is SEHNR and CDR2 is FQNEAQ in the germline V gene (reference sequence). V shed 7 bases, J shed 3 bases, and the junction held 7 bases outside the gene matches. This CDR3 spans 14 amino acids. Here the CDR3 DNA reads TGTGCCAGCAACTCTAGCGGGATGGTCTACGAGCAGTACTTC. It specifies CASNSSGMVYEQYF.

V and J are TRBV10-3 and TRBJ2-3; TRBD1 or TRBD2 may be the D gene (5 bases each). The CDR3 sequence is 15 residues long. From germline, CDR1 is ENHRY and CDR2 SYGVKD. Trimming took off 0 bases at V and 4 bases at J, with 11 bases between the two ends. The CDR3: CAISESRQGADTQYF. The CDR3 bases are TGTGCCATCAGTGAGTCTCGGCAGGGAGCAGATACGCAGTATTTT.

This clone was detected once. The CDR3 nucleotides are TGCACCAGCAGCCATTGGTGCCTCAGCCAAGAGACCCAGTACTTC. It yields the protein CTSSHWCLSQETQYF. The chain has TRBV1 and TRBJ2-5; no check of the table's D call, TRBD1, against the DNA was made. TRBV1 is marked as a pseudogene. The length of the CDR3 is 15 residues.

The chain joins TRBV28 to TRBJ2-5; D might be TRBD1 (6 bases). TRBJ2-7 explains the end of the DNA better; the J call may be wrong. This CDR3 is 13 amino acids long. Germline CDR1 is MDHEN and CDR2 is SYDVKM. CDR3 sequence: CASTGAQTYEQYF. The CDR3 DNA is TGTGCCAGCACAGGGGCGCAAACCTACGAGCAGTACTTC.

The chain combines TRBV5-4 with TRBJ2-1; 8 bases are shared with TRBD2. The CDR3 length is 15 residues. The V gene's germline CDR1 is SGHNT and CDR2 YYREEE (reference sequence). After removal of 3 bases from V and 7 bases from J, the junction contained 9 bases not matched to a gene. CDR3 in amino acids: CASSSGTRGGNEQFF. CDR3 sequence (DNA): TGTGCCAGCAGCTCCGGGACTAGGGGGGGGAATGAGCAGTTCTTC.

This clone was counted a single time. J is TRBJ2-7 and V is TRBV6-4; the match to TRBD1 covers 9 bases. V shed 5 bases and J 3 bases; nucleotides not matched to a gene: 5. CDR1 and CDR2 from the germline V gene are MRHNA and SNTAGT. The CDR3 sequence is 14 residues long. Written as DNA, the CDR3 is TGTGCCAGCAGTTTCCGGGACAGGGACTACGAGCAGTACTTC. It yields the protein CASSFRDRDYEQYF.

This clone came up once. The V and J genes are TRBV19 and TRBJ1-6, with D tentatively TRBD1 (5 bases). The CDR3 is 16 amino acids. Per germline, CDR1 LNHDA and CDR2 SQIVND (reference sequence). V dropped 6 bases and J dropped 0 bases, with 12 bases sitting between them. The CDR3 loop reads CASSIRESSYNSPLHF. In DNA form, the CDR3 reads TGTGCCAGTAGCATCAGGGAGAGCTCCTATAATTCACCCCTCCACTTT. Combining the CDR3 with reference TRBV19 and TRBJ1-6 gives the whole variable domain DGGITQSPKYLFRKEGQNVTLSCEQNLNHDAMYWYRQDPGQGLRLIYYSQIVNDFQKGDIAEGYSVSREKKESFPLTVTSAQKNPTAFYLCASSIRESSYNSPLHFGNGTRLTVT.

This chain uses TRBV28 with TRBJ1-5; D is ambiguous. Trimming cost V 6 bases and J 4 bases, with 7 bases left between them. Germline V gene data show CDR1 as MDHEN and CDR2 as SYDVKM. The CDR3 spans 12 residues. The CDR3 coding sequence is TGTGCCAGCAGACGGTCGAATCAGCCCCAGCATTTT. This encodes CASRRSNQPQHF.

This CDR3 is CASSLPGGRPETQYF. The CDR3 bases are TGTGCCAGCAGCCTCCCGGGGGGTCGTCCAGAGACCCAGTACTTC. The chain carries TRBV5-4 and TRBJ2-5; 7 bases are a match to TRBD2. Germline V gives CDR1 SGHNT, CDR2 YYREEE (reference sequence). Trimming cost V 4 bases and J 4 bases; bases outside gene matches: 10. The CDR3 runs 15 residues.

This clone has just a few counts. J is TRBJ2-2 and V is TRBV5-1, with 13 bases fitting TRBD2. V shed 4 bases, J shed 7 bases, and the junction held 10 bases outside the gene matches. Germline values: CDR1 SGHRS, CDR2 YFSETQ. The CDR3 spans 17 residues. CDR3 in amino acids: CASSQGLAGVESGELFF. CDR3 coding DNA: TGCGCCAGCAGCCAAGGACTAGCGGGGGTGGAAAGCGGGGAGCTGTTTTTT.

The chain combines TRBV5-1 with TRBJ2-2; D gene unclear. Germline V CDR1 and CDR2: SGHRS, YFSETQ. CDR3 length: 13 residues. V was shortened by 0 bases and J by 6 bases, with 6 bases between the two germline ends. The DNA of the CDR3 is TGCGCCAGCAGCTTGGCTATTCCCGGGGAGCTGTTTTTT. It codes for CASSLAIPGELFF. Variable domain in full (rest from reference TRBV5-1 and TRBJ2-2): KAGVTQTPRYLIKTRGQQVTLSCSPISGHRSVSWYQQTPGQGLQFLFEYFSETQRNKGNFPGRFSGRQFSNSRSEMNVSTLELGDSALYLCASSLAIPGELFFGEGSRLTVL.